Presented here are 4 T cell receptor beta chains from one specimen sequenced in a study of shared clonotypes between healthy human individuals. Repertoires were generated with immunoSEQ multiplex PCR, while TCRdb's copy carries only in-frame clones and drops some. The sample consists of 2,100,000 or so clones, around 95% of them appearing once. Source material: naive CD4+ T cells sorted from blood. Indicated subset: CD45RA+ positively selected. These receptors were taken from a man aged 18 to 35 in good health.

This clone was recorded only once. The chain combines TRBV7-8 with TRBJ1-5; D is undetermined. The CDR3 has 14 residues. Germline CDR1 and CDR2: SGHVS and FQNEAQ. Trimming pared 2 bases from V and 2 bases from J, leaving 7 bases between. CDR3 residues: CASSLLGGNQPQHF. For the CDR3, the DNA is TGTGCCAGCAGCTTACTGGGTGGCAATCAGCCCCAGCATTTT.

V usage is TRBV6-5 and J usage is TRBJ2-5; 10 nucleotides align to TRBD2. V trimming: 6 bases; J trimming: 7 bases; junction bases outside the gene matches: 11. Germline lookup yields CDR1 MNHEY and CDR2 SVGAGI. CDR3 size: 15 residues. CDR3 sequence: CASSRGLAEIGTQYF. In DNA form, the CDR3 reads TGTGCCAGCAGCCGTGGACTAGCGGAGATAGGGACCCAGTACTTC.

Remarks on this clone: The sample holds other DNA sequences that translate to the same CDR3. The chain carries TRBV5-1 and TRBJ1-1; no definite D call. Between the trimmed V and J ends, which lost 0 bases and 0 bases, there was a span of 9 bases. CDR1 is SGHRS and CDR2 is YFSETQ in the germline V gene. This CDR3 spans 15 amino acids. As DNA, the CDR3 is TGCGCCAGCAGCTTGGCGTTGGGCCTGAACACTGAAGCTTTCTTT. Protein sequence: CASSLALGLNTEAFF. Drawing the rest from reference TRBV5-1 and TRBJ1-1, the complete variable domain is KAGVTQTPRYLIKTRGQQVTLSCSPISGHRSVSWYQQTPGQGLQFLFEYFSETQRNKGNFPGRFSGRQFSNSRSEMNVSTLELGDSALYLCASSLALGLNTEAFFGQGTRLTVV.

The chain has TRBV27 and TRBJ2-5; 8 bases match TRBD1. CDR1 is MNHEY, CDR2 SMNVEV, per germline (reference sequence). The trim removed 2 bases at V and 5 bases at J, leaving 7 bases unmatched. This CDR3 has 15 residues. CDR3 bases: TGTGCCAGCAGTTTAGGGCAGGGGGCCGGGGAGACCCAGTACTTC. Its translation: CASSLGQGAGETQYF.